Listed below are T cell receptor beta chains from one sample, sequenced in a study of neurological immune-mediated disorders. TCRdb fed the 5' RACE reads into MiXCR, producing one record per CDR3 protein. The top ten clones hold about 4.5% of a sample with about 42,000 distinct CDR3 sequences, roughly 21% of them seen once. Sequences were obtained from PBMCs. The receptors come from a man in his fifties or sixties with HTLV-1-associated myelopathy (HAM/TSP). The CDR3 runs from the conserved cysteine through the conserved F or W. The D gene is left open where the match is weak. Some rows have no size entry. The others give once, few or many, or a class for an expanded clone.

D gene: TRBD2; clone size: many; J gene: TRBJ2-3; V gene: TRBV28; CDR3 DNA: TGTGCCAGCAGTTTGGGTGGGACTATCACAGATACGCAGTATTTT; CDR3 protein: CASSLGGTITDTQYF
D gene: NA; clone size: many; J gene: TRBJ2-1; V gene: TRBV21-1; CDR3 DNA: TGTGCCAGCAGCAAAAGGCCCAGCATGGGAGGGCCAAACAATGAGCAGTTCTTC; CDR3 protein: CASSKRPSMGGPNNEQFF
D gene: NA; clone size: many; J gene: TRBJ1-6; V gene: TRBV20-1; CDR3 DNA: TGCAGTGCTAGGATACAGGGCCGGAGTTCAAATTCACCCCTCCACTTT; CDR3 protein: CSARIQGRSSNSPLHF
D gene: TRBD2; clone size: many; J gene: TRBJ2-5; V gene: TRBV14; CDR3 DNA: TGTGCCAGCAGCCGGTCAATGACAGCGGGGGAGACCCAGTACTTC; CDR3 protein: CASSRSMTAGETQYF
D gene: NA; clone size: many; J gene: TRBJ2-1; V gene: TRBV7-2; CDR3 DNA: TGTGCCAGCAGCCCTTTACAGGGCTACAATGAGCAGTTCTTC; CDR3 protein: CASSPLQGYNEQFF
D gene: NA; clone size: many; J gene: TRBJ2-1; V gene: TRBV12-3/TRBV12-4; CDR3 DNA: TGTGCCAGCAGTTTACGTCGGGGCGAGCAGTTCTTC; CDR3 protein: CASSLRRGEQFF
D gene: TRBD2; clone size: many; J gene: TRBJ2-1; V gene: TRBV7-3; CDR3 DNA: TGTGCCAGCAGCACGGGACTAGGGATAGGGGAGCAGTTCTTC; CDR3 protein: CASSTGLGIGEQFF
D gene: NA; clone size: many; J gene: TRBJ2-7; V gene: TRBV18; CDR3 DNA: TGTGCCAGCTCACTATCAACAGATTCCTACGAGCAGTACTTC; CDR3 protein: CASSLSTDSYEQYF
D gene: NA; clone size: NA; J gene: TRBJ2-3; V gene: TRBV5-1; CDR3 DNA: TGCGCCAGCAGCAAAGAAGGAGCCCCTAGCACAGATACGCAGTATTTT; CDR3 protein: CASSKEGAPSTDTQYF
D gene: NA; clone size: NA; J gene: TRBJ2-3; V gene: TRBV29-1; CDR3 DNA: TGCAGCGTTTGTGGGAGGTCCACACATACGCAGTATTTT; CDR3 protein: CSVCGRSTHTQYF
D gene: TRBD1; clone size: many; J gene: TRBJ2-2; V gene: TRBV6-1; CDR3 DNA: TGTGCCAGCGACAGGGGTAACACCGGGGAGCTGTTTTTT; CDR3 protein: CASDRGNTGELFF
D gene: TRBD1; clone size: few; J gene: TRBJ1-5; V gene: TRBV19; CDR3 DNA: TGTGCCAGTAGTATAGCCGGCAGGGGGCAATTTAAGCCCCAGCATTTT; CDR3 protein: CASSIAGRGQFKPQHF
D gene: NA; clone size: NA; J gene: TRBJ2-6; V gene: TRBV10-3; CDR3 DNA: TGTGCCATCAGTGAGTCGGGGAGAGGGACTGGGGCCAACGTCCTGACTTTC; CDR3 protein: CAISESGRGTGANVLTF
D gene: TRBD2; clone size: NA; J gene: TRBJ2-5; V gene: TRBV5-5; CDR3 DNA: TGTGCCAGCAGCCGACTAGCGGTCCAAGAGACCCAGTACTTC; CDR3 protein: CASSRLAVQETQYF
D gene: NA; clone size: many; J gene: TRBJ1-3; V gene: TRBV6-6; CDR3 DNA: TGTGCCAGCAGTCCCGAGGGACACTCTGGAAACACCATATATTTT; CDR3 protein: CASSPEGHSGNTIYF
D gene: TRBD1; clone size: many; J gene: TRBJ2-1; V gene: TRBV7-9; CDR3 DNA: TGTGCCAGCAGCCATCAGCCGGGACAGGGACCCTACAATGAGCAGTTCTTC; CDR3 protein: CASSHQPGQGPYNEQFF
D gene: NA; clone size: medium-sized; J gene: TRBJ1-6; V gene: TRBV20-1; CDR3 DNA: TGCAGTGCTAGAATGGGACCGAGTAATTCACCCCTCCACTTT; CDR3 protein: CSARMGPSNSPLHF
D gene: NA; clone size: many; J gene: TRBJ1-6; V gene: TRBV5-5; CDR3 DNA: TGTGCCAGCAGCTTGGGCCGGGGGGAGAGTAGGAATTCACCCCTCCACTTT; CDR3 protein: CASSLGRGESRNSPLHF
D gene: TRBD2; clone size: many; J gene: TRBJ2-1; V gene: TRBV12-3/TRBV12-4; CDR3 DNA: TGTGCCAGCAGTTATACTAGCGGGAGGGCCTACTACAATGAGCAGTTCTTC; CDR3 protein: CASSYTSGRAYYNEQFF
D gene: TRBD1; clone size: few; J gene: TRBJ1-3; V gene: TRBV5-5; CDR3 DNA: TGTGCCAGCAGCTTTGGGACAGGGGGCTTCTCTGGAAACACCATATATTTT; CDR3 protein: CASSFGTGGFSGNTIYF
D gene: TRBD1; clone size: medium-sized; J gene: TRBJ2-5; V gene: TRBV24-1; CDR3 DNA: TGTGCCACCAGCAAGAGACAGGGGCTAGGGGAGACCCAGTACTTC; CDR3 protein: CATSKRQGLGETQYF
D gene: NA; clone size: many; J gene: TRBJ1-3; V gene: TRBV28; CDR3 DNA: TGTGCCAGCAGTTTATTGTGGGGCTCTGGAAACACCATATATTTT; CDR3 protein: CASSLLWGSGNTIYF
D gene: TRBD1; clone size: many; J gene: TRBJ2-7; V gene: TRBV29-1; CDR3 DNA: TGCAGCGTACGACAGGGGGCGCGAAGTGAGCAGTACTTC; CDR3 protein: CSVRQGARSEQYF
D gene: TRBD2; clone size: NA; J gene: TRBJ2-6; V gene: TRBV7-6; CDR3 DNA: TGTTCCAGCAGCCTAAGCCCGGGGACTAGCGGGAGACACTCTGGGGCCAACGTCCTGACTTTC; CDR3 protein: CSSSLSPGTSGRHSGANVLTF
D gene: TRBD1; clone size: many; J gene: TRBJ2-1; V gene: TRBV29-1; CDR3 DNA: TGCAGCGCCTCGTTGGGGTCCGGGACAGGGGCGCTCAATGAGCAGTTCTTC; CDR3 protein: CSASLGSGTGALNEQFF
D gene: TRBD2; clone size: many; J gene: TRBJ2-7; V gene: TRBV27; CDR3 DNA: TGTGCCAGCAGTTTACGGGAGGCCTACGAGCAGTACTTC; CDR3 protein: CASSLREAYEQYF
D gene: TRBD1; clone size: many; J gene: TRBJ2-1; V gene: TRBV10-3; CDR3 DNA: TGTGCCATCAGTTCGCCGGGACAGGGCTACAATGAGCAGTTCTTC; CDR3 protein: CAISSPGQGYNEQFF
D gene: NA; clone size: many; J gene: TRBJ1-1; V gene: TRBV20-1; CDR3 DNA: TGCAGTGCTAGTCCGCCGGCACAGTTGAACACTGAAGCTTTCTTT; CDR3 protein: CSASPPAQLNTEAFF
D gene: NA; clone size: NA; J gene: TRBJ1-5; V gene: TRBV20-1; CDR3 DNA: TGCAGTGCTAGCCCCAATCAGCCCCAGCATTTT; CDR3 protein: CSASPNQPQHF
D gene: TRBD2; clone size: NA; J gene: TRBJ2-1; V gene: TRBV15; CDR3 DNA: TGTGCCACCAGCAGACCTCCGGGACTAGCAGACAATGAGCAGTTCTTC; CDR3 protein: CATSRPPGLADNEQFF
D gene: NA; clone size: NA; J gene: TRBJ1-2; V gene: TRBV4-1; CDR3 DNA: TGCGCCAGCAGCCAGGTGAGCCGCAATTCTCATGGCTACACCTTC; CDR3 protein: CASSQVSRNSHGYTF
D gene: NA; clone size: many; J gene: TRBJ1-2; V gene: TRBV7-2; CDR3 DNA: TGTGCCAGCAGCTCAGCCAGGGGCAACTATGGCTACACCTTC; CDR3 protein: CASSSARGNYGYTF